This T cell receptor beta chain was retrieved from a study of blood T cell repertoires in COVID-19. Looking at the study overall: Spain, Italy and the United States supplied samples that represented acute and convalescent COVID-19. PBMCs, B-cell-depleted T cells, or T cells provided the cDNA or gDNA that made up the material.

The Seattle patients joined while their infection was active and were tracked longitudinally afterward. Source study methods: Researchers report that nucleated cell counts were estimated from reference gene primer amplification. Libraries were prepared by immunoSEQ multiplex PCR; TCRdb keeps only in-frame clonotypes and omits some of them. V and J calls and clone size come straight from that table; D and trimming were deduced from the DNA. The top ten clones hold more than 6.5% of a sample with fewer than 200,000 clones, around 83% of them seen once. V was clipped by 2 bases and J by 6 bases, with 13 bases between them. The CDR3 loop spans 14 amino acids. The germline V gene has CDR1 ENHRY and CDR2 SYGVKD.

This sequence originates from a woman aged 60-75 years with COVID-19, enrolled during active disease. This chain uses TRBV10-3 with TRBJ1-2, with D possibly being TRBD1 (6 bases). Sequenced material: peripheral blood. CDR3 in DNA: TGTGCCATCAGTGAGGGTACACAGGGAGATGGCTACACCTTC. This codes for CAISEGTQGDGYTF.